Given below is one T cell receptor (beta chain) in context. A junction end diverges from the germline sequence, so it may reflect a read error. Each CDR3 protein is one row after TCRdb ran MiXCR on the RT-PCR reads. The sample lists approximately 720,000 distinct CDR3 sequences, more than 13% seen once, with 3.6% in the top ten. Germline V gene sequence: CDR1 SGHTA, CDR2 FQGNSA. The CDR3 totals 13 residues. The specimen sequenced was memory CD4+ T cells from blood. This sequence was found in a female donor in good health, serving as a healthy control. The chain is built from TRBV7-2 and TRBJ2-3; D gene uncertain. CDR3 sequence (DNA): TGTGCCAGCAGCTCCCCGAGCATAGATACGCAGTATTTT. Its translation: CASSSPSIDTQYF. Full variable domain (outside the CDR3, taken from reference TRBV7-2 and TRBJ2-3): GAGVSQSPSNKVTEKGKDVELRCDPISGHTALYWYRQSLGQGLEFLIYFQGNSAPDKSGLPSDRFSAERTGGSVSTLTIQRTQQEDSAVYLCASSSPSIDTQYFGPGTRLTVL.